Below, 20 T cell receptor beta chains from the same sample are listed, as sequenced in a study of Ad26.COV2.S vaccination and SARS-CoV-2 variants. TCRdb's table, derived via immunoSEQ multiplex PCR, lists solely in-frame clones and lacks some. There are 350,000 to 500,000 clones in the sample; roughly 88% occur only once, and 3.6% lies in the top ten. Treatment specified: roughly 19 received Ad26.COV2.S at low or high dose, single or two shots; about five received placebo; per-sample allocation not given. Specimen acquisition occurred on day 63 following the initial vaccine or placebo injection. Here the sequenced sample was peripheral blood, taken in a trial of Ad26.COV2.S vaccine versus placebo. These receptors were collected from a person aged 18-65 years who received the Ad26.COV2.S COVID-19 vaccine or a placebo.

V gene TRBV5-1 combines with J gene TRBJ2-2, with 8 nucleotides matching TRBD1. Trimming cost V 3 bases and J 5 bases; bases outside gene matches: 6. Germline CDR1 SGHRS, CDR2 YFSETQ. The CDR3 runs 15 residues. CDR3 region: CASSYGTGGTGELFF. CDR3 bases: TGCGCCAGCAGCTACGGGACAGGCGGTACCGGGGAGCTGTTTTTT.

This clone turned up a few times. Sequence at one end of the junction differs from germline and may be a read error. The chain joins TRBV5-4 to TRBJ1-2; 7 nucleotides agree with TRBD1. Germline V lookup: CDR1 SGHNT, CDR2 YYREEE (reference sequence). This CDR3 is 16 amino acids long. This chain's CDR3 is CASSLENLGGLSGYTF. Written as DNA, the CDR3 is TGTGCCAGCAGTTTGGAAAACTTAGGGGGCCTTAGTGGCTACACCTTC.

This rearrangement joins TRBV19 to TRBJ1-5; D may be TRBD1 (5 bases). Per germline, CDR1 LNHDA and CDR2 SQIVND (reference sequence). Trimming cost V 2 bases and J 4 bases, with 9 bases left between them. The CDR3 spans 14 residues. The CDR3: CASSIMGGNQPQHF. The DNA of the CDR3 is TGTGCCAGTAGTATAATGGGGGGAAATCAGCCCCAGCATTTT.

For this clone: Other DNA sequences in this specimen translate into the identical CDR3. The J gene is TRBJ2-3, the V gene TRBV19, with D unclear. From germline, CDR1 is LNHDA and CDR2 SQIVND (reference sequence). V was cut by 3 bases and J by 1 base, with 5 bases left in between. The CDR3 extends over 13 amino acids. Here the CDR3 reads CASSMSGTDTQYF. The CDR3 nucleotides read TGTGCCAGTAGTATGTCAGGCACAGATACGCAGTATTTT.

The chain links TRBV2 to TRBJ2-1; D not certain. Trimming cost V 9 bases and J 6 bases, with 6 bases left between them. This CDR3 comprises 10 residues. From germline, CDR1 is SNHLY and CDR2 FYNNEI. The CDR3 DNA follows: TGTGCCAGTCGAGGCAATGAGCAGTTCTTC. Amino acids: CASRGNEQFF.

The chain has TRBV27 and TRBJ2-7; tentatively, D is TRBD1 or TRBD2 (5 bases each). The CDR3 extends over 12 amino acids. In germline, CDR1 is MNHEY, CDR2 SMNVEV (reference sequence). Deletions cut 4 bases from V and 6 bases from J, with 10 bases between. CDR3 sequence: CASSSPGGEQYF. CDR3 DNA: TGTGCCAGCAGTTCCCCTGGGGGCGAGCAGTACTTC.

The genes are TRBV7-9 and TRBJ1-2; tentatively, D is TRBD1 (5 bases). Germline CDR1 and CDR2: SEHNR and FQNEAQ (reference sequence). Trimming removed 1 base from V and 3 bases from J, with 12 bases in between. The CDR3 is 15 residues long. The CDR3 loop is CASSLEFDSYYGYTF. CDR3 bases: TGTGCCAGCAGCTTAGAGTTCGACAGCTACTATGGCTACACCTTC.

The CDR3 DNA is TGTGCCATCAGTTGGGGACAGGGGGCTTATAATTCACCCCTCCACTTT. Translation gives CAISWGQGAYNSPLHF. The chain has TRBV10-3 and TRBJ1-6; 12 positions match TRBD1. J lost 4 bases, V lost 5 bases, and 3 bases had no gene match. Germline-derived CDR1 and CDR2 are ENHRY and SYGVKD. The CDR3 is made up of 16 amino acids.

The V gene is TRBV5-5, the J gene TRBJ2-7, with TRBD2 identical over 13 bases. The ends lost 4 bases at V and 4 bases at J; junction bases unmatched: 5. Germline-derived CDR1 and CDR2 are SGHKS and YYEKEE (reference sequence). The CDR3 totals 15 residues. This CDR3 is CASSTGTSGDYEQYF. The CDR3, as DNA: TGTGCCAGCAGCACAGGGACTAGCGGGGATTACGAGCAGTACTTC.

This clone was picked up one time. The genes are TRBV7-2 and TRBJ1-1, with a possible D match to TRBD1 (5 bases). The CDR3 length is 15 residues. V was pared by 7 bases and J by 0 bases, with 15 bases between. The germline CDR1 and CDR2 sequences are SGHTA and FQGNSA. The CDR3 region has the DNA TGTGCCAGCAACCCCCGGACGGACATGAACACTGAAGCTTTCTTT. Its protein is CASNPRTDMNTEAFF.

The rearrangement links TRBV6-5 to TRBJ1-5; TRBD1 agrees at 9 bases. This CDR3 is built from 14 residues. The trim removed 7 bases at V and 5 bases at J, leaving 6 bases unmatched. CDR1 is MNHEY and CDR2 is SVGAGI in the germline V gene. The CDR3 spells CASTWTGVDQPQHF. In DNA, the CDR3 is TGTGCCAGCACCTGGACAGGGGTTGATCAGCCCCAGCATTTT.

This rearrangement joins TRBV6-2 or TRBV6-3 to TRBJ1-6; D remains ambiguous. The ends were cut back, 0 bases at V and 0 bases at J, with 6 bases in the middle. The CDR3 is 16 amino acids. Per germline, CDR1 MNHEY and CDR2 SVGEGT. The CDR3 region has the DNA TGTGCCAGCAGTTACTCTCAGAGCTCCTATAATTCACCCCTCCACTTT. This gives the protein CASSYSQSSYNSPLHF.

This clone was observed a few times. The genes are TRBV19 and TRBJ2-7, with D tentatively TRBD2 (6 bases). The V gene's germline CDR1 is LNHDA and CDR2 SQIVND (reference sequence). The CDR3 extends over 14 amino acids. The V end was cut by 5 bases, the J end by 2 bases, with 13 bases between. CDR3 residues: CASSPQGLAYEQYF. The CDR3 bases are TGTGCCAGTAGTCCCCAGGGACTCGCCTACGAGCAGTACTTC.

The chain uses TRBV7-9 and TRBJ2-3, with 9 bases fitting TRBD2. J lost 0 bases, V lost 5 bases, and 6 bases had no gene match. Germline CDR1 and CDR2: SEHNR and FQNEAQ (reference sequence). There are 16 residues in the CDR3. CDR3 protein: CASSVPSGASTDTQYF. CDR3 nucleotides: TGTGCCAGCAGCGTCCCTAGCGGGGCCAGCACAGATACGCAGTATTTT.

This clone was detected only once. V and J are TRBV4-1 and TRBJ2-3, with D possibly called TRBD1 or TRBD2 (5 bases each). Germline V gene lookup returns CDR1 MGHRA and CDR2 YSYEKL. V lost 2 bases and J 3 bases, leaving 15 bases between the germline ends. The CDR3 length is 16 residues. Written as DNA, the CDR3 is TGCGCCAGCAGCCAACCGGGGTGGGGGTCAACAGATACGCAGTATTTT. It yields the protein CASSQPGWGSTDTQYF.

The rearrangement joins TRBV6-5 to TRBJ2-3; maybe TRBD1 (7 bases). Between the trimmed V and J ends, which lost 6 bases and 3 bases, there was a span of 13 bases. The CDR3 consists of 14 residues. CDR1 is MNHEY and CDR2 is SVGAGI in the germline V gene. The CDR3 is CASRRQGGTDTQYF. Here the CDR3 DNA reads TGTGCCAGCAGAAGACAGGGAGGAACAGATACGCAGTATTTT.

The chain uses TRBV18 and TRBJ2-2, with 9 bases lining up with TRBD1. This CDR3 has 16 residues. The germline V gene has CDR1 KGHSH and CDR2 LQKENI. V was pared by 3 bases and J by 2 bases, with 4 bases of the junction left unmatched. The DNA for the CDR3 is TGTGCCAGCTCACCGACAGGGGGAATTAACACCGGGGAGCTGTTTTTT. It codes for CASSPTGGINTGELFF.

Details on this clone: This specimen includes other DNA sequences encoding the same CDR3. The chain uses TRBV12-3 or TRBV12-4 and TRBJ1-1; 7 nucleotides align to TRBD1. Losses at the gene ends were 3 bases for V and 5 bases for J; bases not matched to a gene: 3. The CDR3 spans 13 residues. This CDR3 is CASSFQGGTEAFF. CDR3 nucleotide sequence: TGTGCCAGCAGTTTTCAGGGGGGGACTGAAGCTTTCTTT.

J is TRBJ2-5 and V is TRBV5-4; TRBD2 aligns across 9 bases. The CDR3 extends over 14 amino acids. The V gene end was trimmed by 10 bases and the J gene end by 4 bases; junction bases not matched to a gene: 11. CDR1 SGHNT and CDR2 YYREEE come from the germline V gene (reference sequence). The CDR3 DNA sequence: TGTGCCTCCACATTAGCGGGGGATATAGAGACCCAGTACTTC. Amino acid sequence: CASTLAGDIETQYF.

Here the CDR3 reads CAGGREGRLYGYTF. As DNA, the CDR3 is TGTGCCGGAGGCCGGGAAGGGCGGCTCTATGGCTACACCTTC. V and J are TRBV5-4 and TRBJ1-2; D unclear. The CDR3 spans 14 residues. Trimming shortened V by 10 bases and J by 4 bases, and 20 bases separated the two germline ends. The V gene's germline CDR1 is SGHNT and CDR2 YYREEE (reference sequence). Looking up the rest from reference TRBV5-4 and TRBJ1-2 gives the full variable domain: ETGVTQSPTHLIKTRGQQVTLRCSSQSGHNTVSWYQQALGQGPQFIFQYYREEENGRGNFPPRFSGLQFPNYSSELNVNALELDDSALYLCAGGREGRLYGYTFGSGTRLTVV.